Listed below are T cell receptor beta chains from one sample, sequenced in a study of blood T cell repertoires in COVID-19. Sequencing used immunoSEQ multiplex PCR; TCRdb keeps in-frame clones, though not all of them. In the table there are about 480,000 clones, 80% to 90% of which are singletons. The sequencing sample was made of peripheral blood. The receptors were gathered from a woman aged 25 to 39 with acute or convalescent COVID-19. CDR3s include the opening cysteine and the closing phenylalanine or tryptophan. D genes are given only for firm matches. For some rows the clone size is stated as once, few or many, or as a class when expanded; others skip it.

j_gene	abundance	d_gene	v_gene	CDR3nt	CDR3aa
TRBJ2-7	few	-	TRBV9	TGTGCCAGCAGCCCCCGTAAGGGGATCGGCGAGCAGTACTTC	CASSPRKGIGEQYF
TRBJ2-7	-	-	TRBV21-1	TGTGCCAGCTTCCCGGGACAGGGGGCGACCTACGAGCAGTACTTC	CASFPGQGATYEQYF
TRBJ2-1	-	TRBD1	TRBV27	TGTGCCAGCAGTTTAAACAGGGGGAATGAGCAGTTCTTC	CASSLNRGNEQFF
TRBJ2-4	-	-	TRBV6-5	TGTGCCAGCAGTCAGGGGTCCAAAAACATTCAGTACTTC	CASSQGSKNIQYF
TRBJ1-1	-	-	TRBV25-1	TGTGCCAGCAGTGAAGTGGAGACAGCCTCTGAAGCTTTCTTT	CASSEVETASEAFF
TRBJ2-1	-	-	TRBV9	TGTGCCAGCGCACAACAGGGATACCCTGACAATGAGCAGTTCTTC	CASAQQGYPDNEQFF
TRBJ2-3	-	TRBD1	TRBV4-1	TGCGCCAGCAGCCAAGCCGAACAGGGGCCAAGCACAGATACGCAGTATTTT	CASSQAEQGPSTDTQYF
TRBJ1-2	-	TRBD1	TRBV7-9	TGTGCCAGCAGCGCTCGACAGGGGGCCTATGGCTACACCTTC	CASSARQGAYGYTF
TRBJ1-1	-	-	TRBV2	TGTGCCAGCGCCTACCGCGGAGCCGGTACTGAAGCTTTCTTT	CASAYRGAGTEAFF
TRBJ1-1	few	-	TRBV21-1	TGTGCCAGCAGCAAAGTGACATCTGAAGCTTTCTTT	CASSKVTSEAFF
TRBJ2-5	once	-	TRBV2	TGTGCCACCGACCCATCCCGGGACTCACAAGAGACCCAGTACTTC	CATDPSRDSQETQYF
TRBJ2-7	-	TRBD1	TRBV24-1	TGTGCCACCAGTGACTCGCAGGGGGCACGGCAGTACTTC	CATSDSQGARQYF
TRBJ1-1	-	TRBD1	TRBV5-1	TGCGCCAGCAGCTTTGGGGCAGGGGGAAAAACTGAAGCTTTCTTT	CASSFGAGGKTEAFF
TRBJ2-1	few	TRBD2	TRBV5-1	TGCGCCAGCAGCTTGGTGGCGGGGGGTAGGGATGAGCAGTTCTTC	CASSLVAGGRDEQFF
TRBJ2-5	-	-	TRBV5-1	TGCGCCAGCAGCTTGCCCGGACAACAAGAGACCCAGTACTTC	CASSLPGQQETQYF
TRBJ2-2	-	-	TRBV4-1	TGCGCCAGCAGCCCTGGACAGAGCACCACCGGGGAGCTGTTTTTT	CASSPGQSTTGELFF